These T cell receptor beta chains were read from a single sample in a study of blood T cell repertoires in COVID-19. The protocol was immunoSEQ multiplex PCR, while the TCRdb copy is restricted to in-frame clones and leaves out a portion. This table has around 200,000 clones, about nine tenths appearing once. Sequenced material: peripheral blood. The origin of the receptors is a woman between 45 and 65 years old with acute or convalescent COVID-19. Each CDR3 is given with its conserved first and last residue. Fields, in order: V gene, J gene, D gene, clone size, CDR3 protein, CDR3 DNA. The D gene is left open where the match is weak. A clone size is listed for some rows: how often the clone was seen (once, few, many), or a class if it is expanded.

TRBV6-6	TRBJ2-7	TRBD2	-	CASSPGLAGGGEQYF	TGTGCCAGCAGTCCCGGACTAGCGGGGGGCGGTGAGCAGTACTTC
TRBV7-9	TRBJ2-3	TRBD2	once	CASSAGGTDTQYF	TGTGCCAGCTCCGCGGGGGGCACAGATACGCAGTATTTT
TRBV11-3	TRBJ2-5	TRBD1	once	CASSLGYRGNEETQYF	TGTGCCAGCAGCTTGGGGTACAGGGGTAACGAAGAGACCCAGTACTTC
TRBV25-1	TRBJ1-1	-	-	CASKKSGNTEAFF	TGTGCCAGCAAAAAGTCGGGGAACACTGAAGCTTTCTTT
TRBV7-2	TRBJ1-2	-	-	CASSLTQGAYGYTF	TGTGCCAGCAGCTTAACACAGGGAGCGTATGGCTACACCTTC
TRBV7-7	TRBJ2-2	TRBD1	-	CASSPGTGAGTGELFF	TGTGCCAGCAGCCCCGGGACAGGGGCAGGCACCGGGGAGCTGTTTTTT
TRBV18	TRBJ2-1	-	-	CASSPRLAQNNEQFF	TGTGCCAGCTCACCACGGCTAGCACAGAACAATGAGCAGTTCTTC
TRBV2	TRBJ2-2	-	-	CASNRDLNTGELFF	TGTGCCAGCAACCGGGATCTTAACACCGGGGAGCTGTTTTTT
TRBV12-3/TRBV12-4	TRBJ1-2	-	-	CASSFYGGVRTF	TGTGCCAGCAGTTTTTATGGGGGGGTGCGTACCTTC
TRBV6-6	TRBJ2-7	TRBD2	-	CASSYSSTSGMGEQYF	TGTGCCAGCAGTTACTCGAGTACTAGCGGGATGGGAGAGCAGTACTTC
TRBV6-5	TRBJ2-7	TRBD2	-	CASRGTSGGGEQYF	TGTGCCAGCAGAGGGACTAGCGGGGGGGGCGAGCAGTACTTC
TRBV9	TRBJ2-7	TRBD2	-	CASSVKRWGGAEDEQYF	TGTGCCAGCAGCGTTAAGCGTTGGGGAGGGGCCGAGGACGAGCAGTACTTC
TRBV3-1/TRBV3-2	TRBJ2-1	-	-	CASSPGTFYNEQFF	TGTGCCAGCAGCCCTGGGACTTTTTACAATGAGCAGTTCTTC
TRBV18	TRBJ2-4	-	-	CASSPTTGIGKNIQYF	TGTGCCAGCTCACCTACCACAGGGATCGGCAAAAACATTCAGTACTTC
TRBV18	TRBJ2-7	-	-	CASSPHTSSEQYF	TGTGCCAGCTCCCCTCACACTAGTAGCGAGCAGTACTTC
TRBV3-1/TRBV3-2	TRBJ2-7	TRBD2	-	CASSQEGLAGASEQYF	TGTGCCAGCAGCCAAGAAGGACTAGCGGGAGCCTCCGAGCAGTACTTC
TRBV4-3	TRBJ2-6	-	once	CASSQERTGRGILFSGANVLTF	TGCGCCAGCAGCCAAGAGCGAACGGGTCGGGGGATTCTTTTCTCTGGGGCCAACGTCCTGACTTTC
TRBV6-5	TRBJ2-7	-	-	CASSYSLTYEQYF	TGTGCCAGCAGTTACTCCCTAACCTACGAGCAGTACTTC
TRBV19	TRBJ2-2	-	-	CATTGSLNTGELFF	TGTGCCACAACAGGGAGTTTGAACACCGGGGAGCTGTTTTTT
TRBV3-1/TRBV3-2	TRBJ2-2	TRBD2	-	CASSPKGSGGLYTGELFF	TGTGCCAGCAGCCCCAAGGGTAGCGGGGGGCTGTACACCGGGGAGCTGTTTTTT
TRBV15	TRBJ2-7	-	-	CATSRGEANYEQYF	TGTGCCACCAGCAGAGGAGAGGCGAACTACGAGCAGTACTTC
TRBV7-2	TRBJ2-7	-	-	CASSLSQGGLYEQYF	TGTGCCAGCAGCTTAAGTCAGGGTGGATTATACGAGCAGTACTTC
TRBV2	TRBJ1-4	TRBD1	-	CATEGQTYEKLFF	TGTGCCACCGAGGGACAGACCTATGAAAAACTGTTTTTT
TRBV27	TRBJ2-3	TRBD2	-	CASSLGGESLHTQYF	TGTGCCAGCAGTTTAGGGGGGGAATCACTCCATACGCAGTATTTT
TRBV19	TRBJ2-1	-	few	CASSSGFSYNEQFF	TGTGCCAGTAGTAGCGGGTTCTCCTACAATGAGCAGTTCTTC
TRBV3-1/TRBV3-2	TRBJ1-2	-	-	CASSQGPLFGGYTF	TGTGCCAGCAGCCAAGGCCCTCTTTTCGGGGGCTACACCTTC
TRBV6-2/TRBV6-3	TRBJ2-7	TRBD2	once	CASSYSSGGPSYEQYF	TGTGCCAGCAGTTACTCTAGCGGGGGGCCGTCCTACGAGCAGTACTTC
TRBV6-2/TRBV6-3	TRBJ2-1	-	-	CASSYGGIAYNEQFF	TGTGCCAGCAGTTACGGGGGGATCGCCTACAATGAGCAGTTCTTC
TRBV5-1	TRBJ1-2	-	-	CASSLVDPKSGDGYTF	TGCGCCAGCAGCTTGGTGGACCCCAAATCGGGGGATGGCTACACCTTC
TRBV6-1	TRBJ2-3	TRBD2	-	CASSVSGRGGTDTQYF	TGTGCCAGCAGTGTTAGCGGGAGGGGGGGCACAGATACGCAGTATTTT